This T cell receptor beta chain was obtained from a study of blood T cell repertoires in COVID-19. Across the study: Specimens from acute and convalescent COVID-19 originated in the United States, Italy and Spain.

In the original analysis: Counts of nucleated cells, estimated from reference gene primer amplification, were obtained. Method: immunoSEQ multiplex PCR; TCRdb's copy keeps in-frame clones and lacks some. D and trimming come from the DNA, and the V and J calls and clone size come from that table. Of 300,000 to 400,000 clones in the sample, 86% are singletons; the top ten hold less than 9%. Germline CDR1 is MNHNY and CDR2 is SVGAGI (reference sequence). The CDR3 runs to 14 residues. Trimming left V 5 bases short and J 1 base short, with 12 bases between. The chain is built from TRBV6-6 and TRBJ2-7; tentatively, D is TRBD1 (6 bases). The sequence derives from a woman aged 60 to 75 with COVID-19, enrolled during active disease. The specimen sequenced was peripheral blood. The CDR3 region is CASSAQGSSYEQYF. CDR3 sequence (DNA): TGTGCCAGCAGTGCACAGGGAAGTTCCTACGAGCAGTACTTC.